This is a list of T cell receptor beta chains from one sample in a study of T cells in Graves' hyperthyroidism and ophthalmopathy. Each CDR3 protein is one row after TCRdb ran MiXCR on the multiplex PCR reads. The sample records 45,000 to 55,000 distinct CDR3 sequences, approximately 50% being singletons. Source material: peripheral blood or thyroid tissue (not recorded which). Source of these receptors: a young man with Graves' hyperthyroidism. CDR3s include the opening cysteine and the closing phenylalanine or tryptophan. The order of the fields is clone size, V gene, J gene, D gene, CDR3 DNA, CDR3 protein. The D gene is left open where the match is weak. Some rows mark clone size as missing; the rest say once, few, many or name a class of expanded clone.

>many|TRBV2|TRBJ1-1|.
TGTGCCAGCAGTGAACGTCCGGAGAACACTGAAGCTTTCTTT
CASSERPENTEAFF
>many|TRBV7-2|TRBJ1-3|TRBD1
TGTGCCAGCAGCGACAGGGGGAATTCCGGAAACACCATATATTTT
CASSDRGNSGNTIYF
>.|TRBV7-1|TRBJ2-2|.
TGTGCCAGCAGCTCAGCGGGAGGTTTCACCGGGGAGCTGTTTTTT
CASSSAGGFTGELFF
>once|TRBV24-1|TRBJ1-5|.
TGTGCCACCAGTGATTCCAATCAGCCCCAGCATTTT
CATSDSNQPQHF
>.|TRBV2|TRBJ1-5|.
TGTGCCAGCCGCGGACGGGACAATCAGCCCCAGCATTTT
CASRGRDNQPQHF
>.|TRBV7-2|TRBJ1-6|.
TGTGCCAGCAGCCCCGGATCCATGGGCACCCTCCACTTT
CASSPGSMGTLHF
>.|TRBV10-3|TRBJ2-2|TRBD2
TGTGCCATCAGGCTAGGGACTAGCGGGGGCTTTAACACCGGGGAGCTGTTTTTT
CAIRLGTSGGFNTGELFF
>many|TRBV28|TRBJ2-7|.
TGTGCCAGCAGTATCCGTGGAAGGGACGAGCAGTACTTC
CASSIRGRDEQYF
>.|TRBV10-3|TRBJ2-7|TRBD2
TGTGCCAGCAGATCGCCCGGGACTAGCGGGAGTAGTGAGCAGTACTTC
CASRSPGTSGSSEQYF
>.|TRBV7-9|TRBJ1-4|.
TGTGCCAGCAGCATTGCAGACAGCTTTAATGAAAAACTGTTTTTT
CASSIADSFNEKLFF
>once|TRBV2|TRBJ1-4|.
TGTGCCAGCAGCCAACAGGGACTTAATGAAAAACTGTTTTTT
CASSQQGLNEKLFF
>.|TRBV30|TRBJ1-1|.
TGTGCCTGGAGTGATCGACACTTTTCAGAAGCTTTCTTT
CAWSDRHFSEAFF
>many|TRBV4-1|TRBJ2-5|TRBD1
TGCGCCAGCAGCCAGGCCGGGACAGGGGTAGAGACCCAGTACTTC
CASSQAGTGVETQYF
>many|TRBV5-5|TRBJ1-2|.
TGTGCCAGCAGACCTTCCACCGGGCCAACCTATGGCTACACCTTC
CASRPSTGPTYGYTF
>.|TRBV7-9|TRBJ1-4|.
TGTGCCAGCAGCTTAGTGGGGGGCGAAAAACTGTTTTTT
CASSLVGGEKLFF
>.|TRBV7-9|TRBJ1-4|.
TGTGCCAGCAGCTCACAGTTTAGGGAATTGACCGAAGAACTGTTTTTT
CASSSQFRELTEELFF
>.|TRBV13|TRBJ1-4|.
TGTGCCAGCAGCTTAGGGGTGATGAGTGAAAAACTGTTTTTT
CASSLGVMSEKLFF
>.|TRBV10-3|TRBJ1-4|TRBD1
TGTGCCATCAGAGAGGGACAGGGCGCGAATGAAAAACCGTTTTTT
CAIREGQGANEKPFF
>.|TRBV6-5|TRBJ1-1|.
TGTGCCAGCAGGGGGGGGGACACTGAAGCTTTCTTT
CASRGGDTEAFF
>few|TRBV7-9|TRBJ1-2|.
TGTGCCAGCAGCTTAGGGGGACGGGGCTACACCTTC
CASSLGGRGYTF
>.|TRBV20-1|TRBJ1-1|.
TGCAGTGCCAGCGGGGGCCTCAACACTGAAGCTTTCTTT
CSASGGLNTEAFF
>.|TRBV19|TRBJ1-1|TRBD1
TGTGCCAGTAGCAAGGACAGGGGCACTGAAGCTTTCTTT
CASSKDRGTEAFF
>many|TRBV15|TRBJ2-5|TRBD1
TGTGCCACCAGCAGGGGACAGTTCTCAAGCCAAGAGACCCAGTACTTC
CATSRGQFSSQETQYF
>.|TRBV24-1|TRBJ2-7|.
TGTGCCACCAGTGATTACTACGAGCAGCACTTC
CATSDYYEQHF
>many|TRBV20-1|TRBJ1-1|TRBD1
TGCAGTGCGCGGACACTGGACAGGGGGCCGTCGAACACTGAAGCTTTCTTT
CSARTLDRGPSNTEAFF
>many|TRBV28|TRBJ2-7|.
TGTGCCACCCGCCCCAGGGAGGACGAGCAGTACTTC
CATRPREDEQYF
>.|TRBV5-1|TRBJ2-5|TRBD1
TGCGCCAGCAGCCCTGGGACAGGACGGTCGGAGACCCAGTACTTC
CASSPGTGRSETQYF
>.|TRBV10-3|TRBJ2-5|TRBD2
TGTGCCATCAGTGAAGTGGCGGGGGGCCAAGAGACCCAGTACTTC
CAISEVAGGQETQYF
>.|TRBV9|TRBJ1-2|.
TGTGCCGGCAGCCGAAGGGCCGACTATGGCTACACTTTC
CAGSRRADYGYTF
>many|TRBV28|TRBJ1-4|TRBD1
TGTGCCAGCAATAACAGGGGAGGAGAAAAACTGTTTTTT
CASNNRGGEKLFF
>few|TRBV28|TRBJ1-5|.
TGTGCCAGCAGTTTCGGGTTTCCTTATAGCAATCAGCCCCAGCATTTT
CASSFGFPYSNQPQHF
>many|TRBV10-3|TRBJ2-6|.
TGTGCCACCGCAGAATCTGGGGCCAACGTCCTGACTTTC
CATAESGANVLTF
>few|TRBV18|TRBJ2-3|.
TGTGCCAGCTCACCGCTGGGGACGACGTCTAGCACAGATACGCAGTATTTT
CASSPLGTTSSTDTQYF
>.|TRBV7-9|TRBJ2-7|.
TGTGCCAGCAGCCAGTTCTACGAGCAGTACTTC
CASSQFYEQYF
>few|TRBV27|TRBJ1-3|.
TGTGCCAGCAGTGTAGGAGGCCACTCTGGAAACACCATATATTTT
CASSVGGHSGNTIYF
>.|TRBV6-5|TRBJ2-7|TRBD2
TGTGCCAGCAGTACACTAGCGGGAGCCGAGCAGTACTTC
CASSTLAGAEQYF
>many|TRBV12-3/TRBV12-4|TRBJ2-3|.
TGTGCCAGCAGTCGCATGGAGGCGCAGTATTTT
CASSRMEAQYF
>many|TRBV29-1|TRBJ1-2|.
TGCAGCGCCCCGGTCGGGACATCTGTTTACACCTTC
CSAPVGTSVYTF
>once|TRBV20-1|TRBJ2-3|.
TGCAGTGCTAGTGTTTTGCCTCACACAGATACGCAGTATTTT
CSASVLPHTDTQYF
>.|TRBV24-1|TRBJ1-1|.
TGTGCCACCAGCGCCGGAAGGCCGGGGCGGACTGAAGCTTTCTTT
CATSAGRPGRTEAFF
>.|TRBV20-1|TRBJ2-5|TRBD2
TGCAGTGCTAGAATTGGGACTAGCGGGAGGCACTATCAAGAGACCCAGTACTTC
CSARIGTSGRHYQETQYF
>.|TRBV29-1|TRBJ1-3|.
TGCAGCGCTTGTGTACAGAACACCATATATTTT
CSACVQNTIYF
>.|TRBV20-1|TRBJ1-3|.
TGCAGTGCTAGTGCTGGGCTCTCTGGAAACACCATATATTTT
CSASAGLSGNTIYF
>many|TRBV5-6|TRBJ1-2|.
TGTGCCAGCAGCCATGGGGGGCTCTATGGCTACACCTTC
CASSHGGLYGYTF
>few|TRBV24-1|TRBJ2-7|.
TGTGCCACCAGCGTAGGGGGCGGGGACGAGCAGTACTTC
CATSVGGGDEQYF